This TCR beta chain was identified during a study of T cells in localized non-small cell lung cancer. Trimming cost V 6 bases and J 5 bases; bases outside gene matches: 9. In germline, CDR1 is SNHLY, CDR2 FYNNEI. This CDR3 is 15 amino acids long. TCRdb's table, derived via immunoSEQ multiplex PCR, lists solely in-frame clones and lacks some. The table shows around 100,000 clones, with roughly 89% occurring only once. V usage is TRBV2 and J usage is TRBJ2-5; 10 nucleotides line up with TRBD2. This TCR was recovered from a man aged 35 to 69 with stage I squamous cell lung carcinoma. Source: peripheral blood, taken before any cancer treatment. CDR3 sequence reads: CASSVSGGGPETQYF. DNA of the CDR3: TGTGCCAGCAGCGTAAGCGGGGGGGGACCGGAGACCCAGTACTTC.